These T cell receptor beta chains were read from a single sample in a study of CXCR3-negative and CXCR3-positive naive CD8 T cells. TCRdb re-called the 5' RACE reads and gives one entry per CDR3 protein, without DNA. The listing records over 150,000 distinct CDR3 sequences. Sample: naive CXCR3+ CD8+ T cells from blood. These receptors originate from a human donor in good health. Some clones in this sample may be carry-over from other donors' samples. The CDR3 runs from the conserved cysteine through the conserved F or W. Each record gives: V gene, J gene, CDR3 protein.

TRBV28	TRBJ2-7	CASSLPELSYEQYF
TRBV5-6	TRBJ2-3	CASSFGAGVGTDTQYF
TRBV7-9	TRBJ2-7	CASSPERGDPYEQYF
TRBV5-6	TRBJ2-3	CASSSGRPWDDTQYF
TRBV6-5	TRBJ2-5	CASSYDPGLIETQYF
TRBV29-1	TRBJ2-1	CSVGDRAYNEQFF
TRBV28	TRBJ2-1	CASSLLTLAGPVEQFF
TRBV7-8	TRBJ1-4	CASSGTFERGASRIFANEKLFF
TRBV13	TRBJ2-3	CASSPSYAGTSGDTDTQYF
TRBV9	TRBJ1-1	CASSVGPTPEAFF
TRBV7-9	TRBJ2-5	CASSPRDPRGGTQYF
TRBV7-9	TRBJ2-5	CASSQIRGGKETQYF
TRBV6-2/TRBV6-3	TRBJ2-5	CASSYGDGETQYF
TRBV19	TRBJ1-1	CASSIWGTEGEAFF
TRBV9	TRBJ2-7	CASSPRGVGEQYF
TRBV9	TRBJ2-5	CASSWGRTSEETQYF
TRBV24-1	TRBJ2-1	CATSFGTGLNEQFF
TRBV28	TRBJ2-7	CASSFRGMDYEQYF
TRBV10-3	TRBJ1-4	CAISESEADGPVVSTNEKLFF
TRBV4-3	TRBJ2-2	CASSHTGQGDTGELFF
TRBV5-1	TRBJ1-3	CASSWGPTSGNTIYF
TRBV4-2	TRBJ2-1	CASSQGWDEQFF
TRBV29-1	TRBJ2-1	CSVEYTGLRDEQFF
TRBV18	TRBJ2-7	CASSPGTKYEQYF
TRBV9	TRBJ2-2	CASSVPAVTANTGELFF
TRBV7-2	TRBJ2-2	CASSLLLLANTGELFF